Detailed here is one TCR beta chain. Using genomic DNA as the template, TCR beta VDJ and CDR3 profiling was carried out. TCRdb processed the reads anew with MiXCR; each CDR3 protein has one entry. Of approximately 220,000 distinct CDR3 sequences in the sample, about half are singletons; the top ten hold approximately 20%. This sample was taken from a study of CD8+CD57+ T cells in acquired aplastic anemia. Patients selected for sequencing had displayed CD8+CD57+ cell expansion by flow cytometry. Every one of the patients had aplastic anemia (severe, acquired). Prior therapy had not been administered to any patient at the time of blood sampling. The CDR3 has 12 residues. V lost 5 bases, J lost 7 bases, and 8 bases stayed unmatched. Germline V CDR1 and CDR2: SQVTM, ANQGSEA.

Sequencing was done on a sample of sorted CD4+, CD8+, or CD8+CD57+ T cells (not recorded which) from PBMCs. This receptor was identified in a human donor with aplastic anemia. The chain uses TRBV29-1 and TRBJ2-7; 7 bases match TRBD1. DNA for the CDR3: TGCAGCGTTCAGAACGACAGGGAAGAGCAGTACTTC. Amino acid sequence: CSVQNDREEQYF.